Given below is one T cell receptor beta chain in context. There is no known antigen for this receptor. No much larger clone is present one base from it, and per-base qualities are unavailable. Another Seattle source contributed samples from volunteer blood donors who had recovered from COVID-19. Whole blood was collected in K2EDTA tubes by collaborating institutions according to the institutions' own protocols. For TCRbeta analysis, collaborator samples were shipped as frozen whole blood, as isolated PBMCs, or as DNA extracted from either sample type. These data belong to a study of blood T cell repertoires in COVID-19 (TCRdb year 2020). A note on the overall study: Samples covering the acute and convalescent phases of COVID-19 were provided by collaborators in the United States, Italy and Spain. The dataset comprised deeply sampled blood TCRbeta repertoires from subjects exposed to, actively infected with, or recovered from COVID-19. HLA class I and class II types, where available, came from metadata supplied by the sample provider rather than from assay-based typing. The repertoires were made available in a free public database intended to serve as a resource for research on the immune response to SARS-CoV-2. The samples were drawn from two sources: the first 160 participants of the ongoing ImmuneRACE study, and 950 to 1,500 subjects contributed by 6 global collaborators. A de-identified subject ID, COVID-19 status, age in years and sex were almost always included in the sample metadata. The prospective study material was composed of cDNA or gDNA derived from T cells, B-cell-depleted T cells, or PBMCs.

Broader findings and caveats from the paper: The quantity of clinical and demographic metadata differed by source and by participant and was supplied without curation.

TCRbeta CDR3 regions were amplified from genomic DNA using the immunoSEQ Assay, a bias-controlled multiplex PCR. The paper's data handling went like this. Nucleated cell counts per sample were estimated from amplification of reference gene primers within the assay. Sequence reads were collapsed and filtered to measure the absolute abundance of every unique TCRbeta CDR3 rearrangement. For each sample, productive Simpson clonality was calculated by taking the square root of Simpson's diversity index across productive rearrangements. TCRdb carries this immuneACCESS record with in-frame sequences only. Its versions omit some clonotypes, under half of them owing to an unresolved V gene in the studies checked, with the rest unexplained. That table gives V, J and clone size, and the DNA gave D and trimming. This sample holds roughly 200,000 clones; 80% to 90% were observed only once. Approximately 6.2% of the sample belongs to the ten largest clones.

Source material: peripheral blood. The source is a man in his 60s who had recovered from COVID-19.

The DNA sequence follows: TGTGCCAGCAGCTTAGTGGGGACAGGGGTCTACGAGCAGTACTTC. Its translation reads: CASSLVGTGVYEQYF. The rearranged chain carries TRBV7-2 and TRBJ2-7; 10 central bases correspond to TRBD1. The germline V gene yields SGHTA for CDR1 and FQGNSA for CDR2. Inclusive of the bounding cysteine and phenylalanine, the CDR3 is 15 residues long. CDR3 DNA only is kept here, 45 bases in frame from base 1. The V end gives up 1 base and the J end 3 bases, leaving 3 bases in the junction not matched to a gene.